The rows below give T cell receptor beta chains drawn from one sample of a study of graft-versus-host responses after intestinal transplantation. The table came from immunoSEQ multiplex PCR; TCRdb's copy has only in-frame clones and leaves some out. The sample lists 9,100 or so clones; about 90% were seen once. The sequences come from PBMCs, collected roughly 44 days after intestinal transplant. These receptors were collected from a human patient who received an intestinal transplant, so some T cells may come from the graft donor. Both conserved end residues are part of each CDR3.

TRBV5-1,CASSNRQGRGNEKLFF
TRBV11-2,CASSPPYSGNTIYF
TRBV6-6,CASSYGSTIGTQYF
TRBV6-5,CASSYSGYSGNTIYF
TRBV7-3,CASRNRRDRSFSGANVLTF
TRBV5-4,CASSFGGGRDYNEQFF
TRBV7-6,CASSATNMEGTEAFF
TRBV27,CASSPRRPNEKLFF
TRBV11-2,CASSVTGLAPGYTF
TRBV5-1,CASSSGTGVYEQYF
TRBV7-9,CASSPGTPLSYEQYF
TRBV14,CASSNPRSIKNTEAFF
TRBV13,CASSSGTGNNYGYTF
TRBV7-3,CASSLEGTTDTQYF
TRBV7-9,CASSLEGLTDTQYF
TRBV27,CASSLGGNTRGEQFF
TRBV6-6,CASSYSGQPYEQYF
TRBV27,CASSRPPGVRSSEHHEQYF
TRBV5-1,CASSLALRMTEETQYF
TRBV30,CAWSSRPGTSSWDTEAFF
TRBV28,CASHPQTNTEAFF
TRBV6-5,CASSSSGTNTGELFF
TRBV5-1,CASSLGGGGETQYF
TRBV5-1,CASSFGGRDNEQFF
TRBV6-1,CASSVSMVPLDMNTEAFF